This entry lists 20 T cell receptor beta chains sequenced from one sample in a study of blood T cell repertoires in COVID-19. The repertoire was sequenced with immunoSEQ multiplex PCR; TCRdb's copy has only in-frame clones and lacks some. The sample has 160,000 or so clones, roughly nine tenths seen once. Sequences were obtained from peripheral blood. All receptors come from a woman in her 70s with acute or convalescent COVID-19.

The gene calls are TRBV6-5 and TRBJ1-5; D possibly corresponds to TRBD1 (5 bases). This CDR3 has 15 amino acids. The V end lost 0 bases, the J end lost 2 bases, and 8 bases lay between the germline ends. Germline V gives CDR1 MNHEY, CDR2 SVGAGI. The CDR3 protein is CASSYSRERNQPQHF. For the CDR3, the DNA is TGTGCCAGCAGTTACTCCAGGGAACGCAATCAGCCCCAGCATTTT.

V is TRBV28 and J is TRBJ2-7; 9 bases agree with TRBD1. The germline gives CDR1 MDHEN, CDR2 SYDVKM. The CDR3 is 15 amino acids. The junction had 11 bases not matched to a gene; V was cut back by 6 bases and J by 5 bases. The CDR3 coding sequence is TGTGCCAGCAGCTTGGGAGGGACAGGGTCCCACGAGCAGTACGTC. Translating it yields CASSLGGTGSHEQYV.

This clone has just a few counts. Other DNA sequences in the sample encode the same CDR3. This chain links TRBV29-1 with TRBJ1-1; 9 nucleotides match TRBD1. There are 11 residues in the CDR3. Trimming removed 6 bases from V and 5 bases from J; junction bases left unmatched: 1. Germline assignment: CDR1 SQVTM and CDR2 ANQGSEA. The CDR3 coding sequence is TGCAGCGTCGACAGGGGGACTGAAGCTTTCTTT. It is translated as CSVDRGTEAFF.

The J gene is TRBJ1-5, the V gene TRBV19; 7 nucleotides align to TRBD1. Germline V gene sequence: CDR1 LNHDA, CDR2 SQIVND (reference sequence). The CDR3 runs to 14 residues. After removal of 8 bases from V and 3 bases from J, the junction contained 7 bases not matched to a gene. CDR3 in DNA: TGTGCCAGTCGAGGGGGCCTATACAATCAGCCCCAGCATTTT. This gives the protein CASRGGLYNQPQHF. The variable domain in full, completed from reference TRBV19 and TRBJ1-5, reads DGGITQSPKYLFRKEGQNVTLSCEQNLNHDAMYWYRQDPGQGLRLIYYSQIVNDFQKGDIAEGYSVSREKKESFPLTVTSAQKNPTAFYLCASRGGLYNQPQHFGDGTRLSIL.

This clone appeared a few times. This chain connects TRBV3-1 (or the pseudogene TRBV3-2) to TRBJ1-2; D is ambiguous. CDR1 is LGHDT, CDR2 YNNKEL, per germline (reference sequence). V lost 4 bases to trimming and J lost 1 base, with 4 bases between them. The CDR3 consists of 12 residues. This CDR3 reads CASSRVNYGYTF. Written as DNA, the CDR3 is TGTGCCAGCAGCCGAGTTAACTATGGCTACACCTTC.

The CDR3 protein is CASSHTSGGRNEQFF. DNA for the CDR3: TGTGCCAGCAGCCACACTAGCGGGGGGAGGAATGAGCAGTTCTTC. V gene TRBV5-4 combines with J gene TRBJ2-1, with 12 bases aligning to TRBD2. The CDR3 contains 15 residues. The V gene end was trimmed by 4 bases and the J gene end by 7 bases; junction bases not matched to a gene: 6. CDR1 and CDR2 from the germline V gene are SGHNT and YYREEE (reference sequence).

The chain has TRBV27 and TRBJ1-2; 7 bases agree with TRBD1. This CDR3 has 18 amino acids. The germline V gene encodes CDR1 MNHEY and CDR2 SMNVEV (reference sequence). V lost 5 bases to trimming and J lost 0 bases; unmatched junction nucleotides: 15. The CDR3 loop reads CASSPYTWAGGSNYGYTF. The CDR3 DNA reads as TGTGCCAGCAGTCCCTATACCTGGGCAGGGGGATCTAACTATGGCTACACCTTC.

The rearrangement joins TRBV14 to TRBJ2-3; 9 positions agree with TRBD1. The CDR3 is made up of 14 amino acids. From germline, CDR1 is SGHDN and CDR2 FVKESK. The J segment lost 5 bases and the V segment lost 4 bases, leaving 4 bases of the junction unmatched. CDR3 sequence reads: CASSPTGGVDTQYF. CDR3 DNA sequence: TGTGCCAGCAGCCCCACAGGGGGCGTAGATACGCAGTATTTT.

DNA for the CDR3: TGTGCCATCAGTTATGGGGCCAGCACAGATACGCAGTATTTT. The encoded protein is CAISYGASTDTQYF. The chain has TRBV10-3 and TRBJ2-3; weak D call: TRBD1 (5 bases). CDR3 length: 14 residues. With 5 bases removed from V and 0 bases from J, the gap between germline ends came to 9 bases. Germline CDR1 is ENHRY and CDR2 is SYGVKD.

The rearrangement uses TRBV25-1 and TRBJ2-7; D might be TRBD1 (6 bases). Germline V gene lookup returns CDR1 MGHDK and CDR2 SYGVNS. The V and J ends lost 6 bases and 7 bases respectively, with 19 bases between them. This CDR3 is built from 14 residues. The CDR3 DNA sequence: TGTGCCAGCAGCTTACAGGGAATCCCGGGGGAGCAGTACTTC. Protein product: CASSLQGIPGEQYF.

The chain links TRBV11-2 to TRBJ1-3; D not resolved. Germline values: CDR1 SGHAT, CDR2 FQNNGV. There are 15 residues in the CDR3. The V end was cut by 2 bases, the J end by 0 bases, with 8 bases between. CDR3 region: CASSLYGGSGNTIYF. In DNA, the CDR3 is TGTGCCAGCAGCTTATATGGCGGCTCTGGAAACACCATATATTTT. Filled out from reference TRBV11-2 and TRBJ1-3, the complete variable domain reads EAGVAQSPRYKIIEKRQSVAFWCNPISGHATLYWYQQILGQGPKLLIQFQNNGVVDDSQLPKDRFSAERLKGVDSTLKIQPAKLEDSAVYLCASSLYGGSGNTIYFGEGSWLTVV.

This clone has only a few counts. V and J are TRBV5-4 and TRBJ1-2; possible D gene TRBD1, 5 bases. CDR3 size: 13 residues. V lost 3 bases, J lost 8 bases, and 14 bases lay in between. Per germline, CDR1 SGHNT and CDR2 YYREEE (reference sequence). This CDR3 is CASSSRAVVGYTF. In DNA, the CDR3 is TGTGCCAGCAGCTCCAGGGCAGTTGTGGGCTACACCTTC. The full variable domain, rest sourced from reference TRBV5-4 and TRBJ1-2, is ETGVTQSPTHLIKTRGQQVTLRCSSQSGHNTVSWYQQALGQGPQFIFQYYREEENGRGNFPPRFSGLQFPNYSSELNVNALELDDSALYLCASSSRAVVGYTFGSGTRLTVV.

This rearrangement joins TRBV2 to TRBJ1-3; possibly TRBD1 for D (5 bases). The ends were cut back, 1 base at V and 5 bases at J, with 12 bases in the middle. The CDR3 runs to 15 residues. Germline V gene sequence: CDR1 SNHLY, CDR2 FYNNEI. For the CDR3, the DNA is TGTGCCAGCAGTGAAGGGGGGGTGGGACGAAACACCATATATTTT. Translation gives CASSEGGVGRNTIYF.

The CDR3 loop reads CASSLALAGGETQYF. The CDR3 DNA reads as TGTGCCAGCAGCTTAGCACTAGCCGGCGGGGAGACCCAGTACTTC. The V call is TRBV7-2, the J call TRBJ2-5, with D possibly matching TRBD2 (6 bases). Between the trimmed V and J ends, which lost 0 bases and 5 bases, there was a span of 13 bases. Germline assignment: CDR1 SGHTA and CDR2 FQGNSA. This CDR3 spans 15 amino acids. Complete variable domain (other parts from reference TRBV7-2 and TRBJ2-5): GAGVSQSPSNKVTEKGKDVELRCDPISGHTALYWYRQSLGQGLEFLIYFQGNSAPDKSGLPSDRFSAERTGGSVSTLTIQRTQQEDSAVYLCASSLALAGGETQYFGPGTRLLVL.

The chain links TRBV6-6 to TRBJ1-6, with D possibly TRBD1 on 5 matching bases. The CDR3 loop spans 15 amino acids. Germline lookup yields CDR1 MNHNY and CDR2 SVGAGI (reference sequence). V was clipped by 2 bases and J by 7 bases, with 12 bases between them. In DNA form, the CDR3 reads TGTGCCAGCAGTTACGGAGGGGTGGAGAATTCACCCCTCCACTTT. Its translation is CASSYGGVENSPLHF.

This clone was observed a few times. V and J are TRBV7-9 and TRBJ1-2; D is possibly TRBD1 (5 bases). CDR1 SEHNR and CDR2 FQNEAQ come from the germline V gene (reference sequence). Trimming left V 4 bases short and J 5 bases short, with 14 bases between. The CDR3 totals 14 residues. CDR3 region: CASSSGGNSYGYTF. The CDR3 DNA is TGTGCCAGCAGCTCGGGGGGAAACTCGTATGGCTACACCTTC.

This clone was recorded a few times. V gene TRBV6-5 combines with J gene TRBJ2-7; 11 bases agree with TRBD1. The J segment lost 7 bases and the V segment lost 6 bases, leaving 8 bases of the junction unmatched. The germline gives CDR1 MNHEY, CDR2 SVGAGI. The CDR3 has 14 amino acids. CDR3: CASRDRGRKEEQYV. The DNA for the CDR3 is TGTGCCAGCAGGGACAGGGGGCGAAAAGAGGAGCAGTACGTC.

This clone was counted once. This chain connects TRBV18 to TRBJ1-6; TRBD1 agrees at 9 bases. Germline CDR1 KGHSH, CDR2 LQKENI. With V trimmed by 5 bases and J by 7 bases, 3 bases remained unmatched. CDR3 size: 14 residues. This CDR3 is CASSSQGANSPLHF. CDR3 DNA: TGTGCCAGCTCATCACAGGGGGCGAATTCACCCCTCCACTTT.

This chain uses TRBV7-2 with TRBJ1-2; D possibly corresponds to TRBD1 (6 bases). V shed 5 bases and J shed 7 bases, with 17 bases lying between them. Germline CDR1 and CDR2: SGHTA and FQGNSA. This CDR3 has 14 amino acids. This chain's CDR3 is CASSPPNREGGYTF. In DNA form, the CDR3 reads TGTGCCAGCAGCCCCCCCAACAGGGAGGGTGGCTACACCTTC. The full variable domain, its missing parts supplied by reference TRBV7-2 and TRBJ1-2, is GAGVSQSPSNKVTEKGKDVELRCDPISGHTALYWYRQSLGQGLEFLIYFQGNSAPDKSGLPSDRFSAERTGGSVSTLTIQRTQQEDSAVYLCASSPPNREGGYTFGSGTRLTVV.

This clone was recorded once. J is TRBJ2-3 and V is TRBV7-9; TRBD2 agrees at 8 bases. The trim removed 5 bases at V and 9 bases at J, leaving 10 bases unmatched. The CDR3 totals 14 residues. CDR1 SEHNR and CDR2 FQNEAQ come from the germline V gene (reference sequence). CDR3 protein: CASSPRPTSETQYF. For the CDR3, the DNA is TGTGCCAGCAGCCCTAGGCCGACTAGCGAGACGCAGTATTTT.